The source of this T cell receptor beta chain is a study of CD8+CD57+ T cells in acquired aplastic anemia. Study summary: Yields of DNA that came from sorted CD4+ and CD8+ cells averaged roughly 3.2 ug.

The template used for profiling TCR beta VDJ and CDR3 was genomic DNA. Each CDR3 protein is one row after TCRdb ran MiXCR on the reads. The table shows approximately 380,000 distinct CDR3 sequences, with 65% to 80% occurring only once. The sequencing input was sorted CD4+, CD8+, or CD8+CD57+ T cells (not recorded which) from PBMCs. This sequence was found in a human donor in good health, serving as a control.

CDR3 bases: TGTGCCATCCGAGGGACAGGAGGGACAGATACGCAGTATTTT. As protein: CAIRGTGGTDTQYF. This chain connects TRBV10-3 to TRBJ2-3, with 8 bases matching TRBD1. Germline V gene sequence: CDR1 ENHRY, CDR2 SYGVKD. The CDR3 covers 14 residues. V was clipped by 8 bases and J by 3 bases; unmatched bases: 7.